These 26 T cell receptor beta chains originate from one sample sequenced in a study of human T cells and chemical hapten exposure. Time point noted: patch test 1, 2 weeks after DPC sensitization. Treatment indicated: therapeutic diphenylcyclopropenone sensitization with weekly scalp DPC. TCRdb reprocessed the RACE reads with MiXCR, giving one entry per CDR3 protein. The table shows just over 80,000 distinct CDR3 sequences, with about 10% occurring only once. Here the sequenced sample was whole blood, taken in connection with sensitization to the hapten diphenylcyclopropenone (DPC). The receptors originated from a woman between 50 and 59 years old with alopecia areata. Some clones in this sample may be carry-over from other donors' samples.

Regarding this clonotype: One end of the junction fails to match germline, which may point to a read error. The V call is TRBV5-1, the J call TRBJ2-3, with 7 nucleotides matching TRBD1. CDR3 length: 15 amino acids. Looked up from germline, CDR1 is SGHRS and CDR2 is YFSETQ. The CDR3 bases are TGCGCCAGCACCACCGGAGGCAGGGGGACAGATGCGCAGTATTTT. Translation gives CASTTGGRGTDAQYF.

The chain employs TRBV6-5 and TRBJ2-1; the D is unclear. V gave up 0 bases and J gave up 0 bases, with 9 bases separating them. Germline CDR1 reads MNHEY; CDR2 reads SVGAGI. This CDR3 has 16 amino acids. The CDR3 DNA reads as TGTGCCAGCAGTTACTCGTCCCCTAGCTCCTACAATGAGCAGTTCTTC. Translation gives CASSYSSPSSYNEQFF.

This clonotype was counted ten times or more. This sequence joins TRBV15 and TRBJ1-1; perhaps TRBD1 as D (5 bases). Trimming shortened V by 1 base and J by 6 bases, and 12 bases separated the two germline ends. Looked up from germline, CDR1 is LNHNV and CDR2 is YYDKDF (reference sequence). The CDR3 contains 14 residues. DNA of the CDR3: TGTGCCACCAGCAGAGTACAGGTCCGGGCTGAAGCTTTCTTT. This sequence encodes CATSRVQVRAEAFF.

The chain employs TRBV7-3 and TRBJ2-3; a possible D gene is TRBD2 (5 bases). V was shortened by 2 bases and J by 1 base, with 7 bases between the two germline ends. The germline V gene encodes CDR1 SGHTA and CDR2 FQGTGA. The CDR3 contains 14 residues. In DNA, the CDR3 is TGTGCCAGCAGCTTAGGACTCCGCACAGATACGCAGTATTTT. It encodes CASSLGLRTDTQYF.

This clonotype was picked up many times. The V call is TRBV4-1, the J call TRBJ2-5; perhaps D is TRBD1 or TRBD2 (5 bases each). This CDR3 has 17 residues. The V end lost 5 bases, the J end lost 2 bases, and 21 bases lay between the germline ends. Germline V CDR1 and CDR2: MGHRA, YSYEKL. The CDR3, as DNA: TGCGCCAGCAGCTGGGACCGTCGGGGAAATCGACAAGAGACCCAGTACTTC. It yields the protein CASSWDRRGNRQETQYF.

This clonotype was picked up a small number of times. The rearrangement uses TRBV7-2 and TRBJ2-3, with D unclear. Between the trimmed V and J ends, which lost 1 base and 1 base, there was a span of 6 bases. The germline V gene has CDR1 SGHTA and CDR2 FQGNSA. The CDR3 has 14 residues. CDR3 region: CASSLGQGTDTQYF. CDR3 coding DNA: TGTGCCAGCAGCTTAGGGCAGGGCACAGATACGCAGTATTTT.

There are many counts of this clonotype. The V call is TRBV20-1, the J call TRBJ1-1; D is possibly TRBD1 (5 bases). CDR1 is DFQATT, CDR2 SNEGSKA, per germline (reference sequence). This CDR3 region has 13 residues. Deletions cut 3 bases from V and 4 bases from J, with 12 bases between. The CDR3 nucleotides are TGCAGTGCTAGGGTCGCAGGGTCCACTGAAGCTTTCTTT. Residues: CSARVAGSTEAFF.

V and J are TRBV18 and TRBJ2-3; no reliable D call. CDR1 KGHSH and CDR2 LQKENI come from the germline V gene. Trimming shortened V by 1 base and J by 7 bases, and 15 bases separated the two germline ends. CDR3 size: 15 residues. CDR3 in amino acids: CASSPRNQNINTQYF. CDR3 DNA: TGTGCCAGCTCACCACGGAATCAGAATATAAATACGCAGTATTTT.

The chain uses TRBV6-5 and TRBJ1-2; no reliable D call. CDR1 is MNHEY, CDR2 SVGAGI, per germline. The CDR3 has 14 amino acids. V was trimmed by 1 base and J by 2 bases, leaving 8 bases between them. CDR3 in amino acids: CASSYYNTNYGYTF. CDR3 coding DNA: TGTGCCAGCAGTTACTACAACACAAACTATGGCTACACCTTC.

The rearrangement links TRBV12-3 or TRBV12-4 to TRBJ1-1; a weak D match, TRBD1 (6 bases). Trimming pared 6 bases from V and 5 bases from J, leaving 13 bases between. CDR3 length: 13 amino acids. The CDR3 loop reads CASRLRQGTEAFF. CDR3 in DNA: TGTGCCAGCAGATTGAGGCAGGGGACTGAAGCTTTCTTT.

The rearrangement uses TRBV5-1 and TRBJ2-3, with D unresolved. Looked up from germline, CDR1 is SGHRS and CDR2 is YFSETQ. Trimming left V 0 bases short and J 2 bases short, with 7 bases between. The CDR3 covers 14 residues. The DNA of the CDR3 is TGCGCCAGCAGCTTGGAGCAGATCACAGATACGCAGTATTTT. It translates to CASSLEQITDTQYF.

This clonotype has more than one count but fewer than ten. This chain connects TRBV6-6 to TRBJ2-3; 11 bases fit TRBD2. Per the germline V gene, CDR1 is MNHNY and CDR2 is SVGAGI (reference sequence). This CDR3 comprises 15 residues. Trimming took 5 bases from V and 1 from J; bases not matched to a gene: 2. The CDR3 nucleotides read TGTGCCAGCAGTGGACTAGCGGGCGGCACAGATACGCAGTATTTT. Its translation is CASSGLAGGTDTQYF.

The CDR3 bases are TGTGCCAGCAGCCAGGGGCGGCGGCGCGAAAAACTGTTTTTT. It specifies CASSQGRRREKLFF. J is TRBJ1-4 and V is TRBV7-2; D perhaps matches TRBD1 (6 bases). V gave up 5 bases and J gave up 8 bases, with 15 bases separating them. The CDR3 extends over 14 amino acids. Per germline, CDR1 SGHTA and CDR2 FQGNSA.

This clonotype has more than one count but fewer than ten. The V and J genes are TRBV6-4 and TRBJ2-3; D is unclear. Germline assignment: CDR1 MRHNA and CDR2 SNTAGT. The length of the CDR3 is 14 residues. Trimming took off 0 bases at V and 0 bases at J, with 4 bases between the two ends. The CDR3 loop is CASSDSDSTDTQYF. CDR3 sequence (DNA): TGTGCCAGCAGTGACTCGGACAGCACAGATACGCAGTATTTT.

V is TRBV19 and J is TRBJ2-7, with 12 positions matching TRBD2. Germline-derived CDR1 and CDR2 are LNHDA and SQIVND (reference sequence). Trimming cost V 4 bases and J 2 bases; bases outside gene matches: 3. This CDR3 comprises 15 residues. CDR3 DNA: TGTGCCAGTAGTAGGACTAGCGGGGTCCCCTACGAGCAGTACTTC. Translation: CASSRTSGVPYEQYF.

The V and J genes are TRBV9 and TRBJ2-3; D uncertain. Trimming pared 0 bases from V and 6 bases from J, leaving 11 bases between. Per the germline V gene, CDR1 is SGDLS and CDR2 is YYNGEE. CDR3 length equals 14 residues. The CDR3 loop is CASSVEKLLDTQYF. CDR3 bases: TGTGCCAGCAGCGTAGAAAAGTTACTGGATACGCAGTATTTT.

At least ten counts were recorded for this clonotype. CDR3 coding DNA: TGTGCCAGTTCGTACTCCATGAACACTGAAGCTTTCTTT. Encoded protein: CASSYSMNTEAFF. The V and J genes are TRBV14 and TRBJ1-1, with D uncertain. Germline V gene data show CDR1 as SGHDN and CDR2 as FVKESK. The germline V and J ends were trimmed by 9 bases and 0 bases, with 11 bases remaining between them. CDR3 length equals 13 residues.

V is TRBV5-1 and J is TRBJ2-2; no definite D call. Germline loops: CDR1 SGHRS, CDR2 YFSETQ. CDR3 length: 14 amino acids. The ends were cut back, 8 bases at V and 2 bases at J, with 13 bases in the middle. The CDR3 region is CASFFAINTGELFF. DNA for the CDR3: TGCGCCAGTTTCTTTGCGATAAACACCGGGGAGCTGTTTTTT.

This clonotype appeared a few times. The CDR3 region has the DNA TGTGCCAGCAGCTCTCGAGGGCTTAACTATGGCTACACCTTC. Protein: CASSSRGLNYGYTF. The J gene is TRBJ1-2, the V gene TRBV5-4; unclear D gene. This CDR3 has 14 amino acids. Between the trimmed V and J ends, which lost 3 bases and 1 base, there was a span of 10 bases. CDR1 SGHNT and CDR2 YYREEE come from the germline V gene (reference sequence).

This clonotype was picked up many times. CDR3 DNA sequence: TGCAGCGTTGATGCCGTGGTCCGCTACACCTTC. This gives the protein CSVDAVVRYTF. This chain uses TRBV29-1 with TRBJ1-2; D remains unclear. The CDR3 runs to 11 residues. CDR1 is SQVTM and CDR2 is ANQGSEA in the germline V gene. The germline V and J ends were trimmed by 3 bases and 9 bases, with 11 bases remaining between them.

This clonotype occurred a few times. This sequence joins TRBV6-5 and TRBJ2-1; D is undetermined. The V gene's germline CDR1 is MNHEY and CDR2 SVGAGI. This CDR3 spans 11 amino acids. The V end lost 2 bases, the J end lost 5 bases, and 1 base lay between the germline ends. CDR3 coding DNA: TGTGCCAGCAGTTACGACAATGAGCAGTTCTTC. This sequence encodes CASSYDNEQFF.

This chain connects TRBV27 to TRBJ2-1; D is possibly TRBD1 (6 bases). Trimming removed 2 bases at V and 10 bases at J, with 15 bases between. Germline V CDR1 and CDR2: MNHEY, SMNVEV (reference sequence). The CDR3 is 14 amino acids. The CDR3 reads CASSLLTGAMEQFF. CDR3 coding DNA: TGTGCCAGCAGTTTACTGACAGGCGCGATGGAGCAGTTCTTC.

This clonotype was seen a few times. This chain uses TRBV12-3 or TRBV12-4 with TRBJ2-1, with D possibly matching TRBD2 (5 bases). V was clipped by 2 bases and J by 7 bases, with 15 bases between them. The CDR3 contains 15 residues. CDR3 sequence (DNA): TGTGCCAGCAGTTTAAGGATCGCCGGCGGGAATGAGCAGTTCTTC. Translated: CASSLRIAGGNEQFF.

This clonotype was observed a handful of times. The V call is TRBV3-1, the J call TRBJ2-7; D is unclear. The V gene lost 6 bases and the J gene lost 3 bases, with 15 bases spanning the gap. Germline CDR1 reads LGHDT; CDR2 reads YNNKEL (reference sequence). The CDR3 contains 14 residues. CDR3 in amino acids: CASSPPQRLYEQYF. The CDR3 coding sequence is TGTGCCAGCAGTCCTCCGCAGAGACTCTACGAGCAGTACTTC.

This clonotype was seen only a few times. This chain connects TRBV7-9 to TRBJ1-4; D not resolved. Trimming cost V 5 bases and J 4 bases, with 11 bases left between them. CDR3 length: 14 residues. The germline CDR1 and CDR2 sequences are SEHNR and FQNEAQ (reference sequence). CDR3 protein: CASSLQPHNEKLFF. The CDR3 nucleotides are TGTGCCAGCAGCCTACAACCTCATAATGAAAAACTGTTTTTT.

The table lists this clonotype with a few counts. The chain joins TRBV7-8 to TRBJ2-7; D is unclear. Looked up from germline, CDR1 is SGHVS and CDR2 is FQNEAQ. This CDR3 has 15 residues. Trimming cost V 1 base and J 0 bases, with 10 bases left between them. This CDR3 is CASSLGGPSSYEQYF. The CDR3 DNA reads TGTGCCAGCAGCTTAGGGGGTCCGAGCTCCTACGAGCAGTACTTC.